These 8 T cell receptor beta chains came from one sample sequenced in a study of STAT5B mutations in CD4+ large granular lymphocyte leukemia (dated 2022 in TCRdb). The library was obtained by the immunoSEQ multiplex PCR assay. In TCRdb, the immuneACCESS table is reduced to in-frame sequences with V and J assigned. These tables do not hold every clone; where another copy was compared, an unresolved V gene accounts for under half, and the others remain unexplained. For this sample the table gives fewer than 50,000 clones, of which more than 60% were detected only once. The top ten clones comprise around 0.5% of the sample. The sample taken for sequencing was CD4+ T cells from blood buffy coats. These receptors came from a human donor in good health.

This clone appeared a few times. The gene calls are TRBV4-1 and TRBJ1-2; D not certain. There are 10 residues in the CDR3. The V and J ends lost 9 bases and 6 bases respectively, with 8 bases between them. Germline V gene lookup returns CDR1 MGHRA and CDR2 YSYEKL. CDR3 protein: CARNHNGYTF. The CDR3 bases are TGCGCCAGAAATCATAATGGCTACACCTTC.

This clone has just a few counts. This chain connects TRBV19 to TRBJ2-2, with 7 bases aligning to TRBD1. V was clipped by 6 bases and J by 7 bases; unmatched bases: 8. CDR1 is LNHDA and CDR2 is SQIVND in the germline V gene (reference sequence). The CDR3 totals 14 residues. The CDR3 protein is CASSRQGTSGELFF. In DNA form, the CDR3 reads TGTGCCAGTAGCAGACAGGGTACAAGCGGGGAGCTGTTTTTT.

The chain uses TRBV7-9 and TRBJ2-2; D might be TRBD2 (6 bases). The germline V gene encodes CDR1 SEHNR and CDR2 FQNEAQ (reference sequence). This CDR3 comprises 15 residues. Trimming removed 1 base at V and 5 bases at J, with 11 bases between. CDR3 bases: TGTGCCAGCAGCTTAGGCCTTGGGGGGACCGGGGAGCTGTTTTTT. Translated: CASSLGLGGTGELFF. The complete variable domain, with remaining parts taken from reference TRBV7-9 and TRBJ2-2, reads DTGVSQNPRHKITKRGQNVTFRCDPISEHNRLYWYRQTLGQGPEFLTYFQNEAQLEKSRLLSDRFSAERPKGSFSTLEIQRTEQGDSAMYLCASSLGLGGTGELFFGEGSRLTVL.

The genes are TRBV10-2 and TRBJ1-6, with unresolved D. CDR1 is WSHSY and CDR2 is SAAADI in the germline V gene. The CDR3 runs 11 residues. With 8 bases removed from V and 9 bases from J, the gap between germline ends came to 8 bases. The CDR3 DNA follows: TGCGCCAGCTGGGGAGGTTCACCCCTCCACTTT. It specifies CASWGGSPLHF.

The gene calls are TRBV7-3 and TRBJ2-1, with D possibly being TRBD2 (6 bases). The CDR3 sequence is 15 residues long. Trimming removed 5 bases at V and 9 bases at J, with 20 bases between. The germline V gene encodes CDR1 SGHTA and CDR2 FQGTGA. The CDR3 region has the DNA TGTGCCAGCAGCGCCCGGGACTCCCTTTCTTCTGAGCAGTTCTTC. It encodes CASSARDSLSSEQFF.

CDR3 nucleotides: TGCAGCGTTGAAAGGGCGCTTGAGCAGTTCTTC. This translates into CSVERALEQFF. V is TRBV29-1 and J is TRBJ2-1; no reliable D call. Germline V gene sequence: CDR1 SQVTM, CDR2 ANQGSEA. The CDR3 has 11 residues. Trimming removed 2 bases at V and 9 bases at J, with 8 bases between.

The chain employs TRBV5-4 and TRBJ1-2, with 7 bases lining up with TRBD1. V lost 2 bases and J lost 7; bases outside the gene matches: 11. CDR1 and CDR2 (germline): SGHNT, YYREEE (reference sequence). This CDR3 has 15 residues. CDR3 sequence (DNA): TGTGCCAGCAGCTTAACCGTGACAGGGAATCGTGGCTACACCTTC. Protein product: CASSLTVTGNRGYTF.

V usage is TRBV5-6 and J usage is TRBJ2-2; weak D call: TRBD2 (6 bases). There are 13 residues in the CDR3. CDR1 is SGHDT, CDR2 YYEEEE, per germline. V was trimmed by 0 bases and J by 7 bases, leaving 7 bases between them. This CDR3 is CASSLVSGGELFF. In DNA, the CDR3 is TGTGCCAGCAGCTTGGTTAGCGGCGGGGAGCTGTTTTTT.